Presented here are 5 T cell receptor beta chains from one specimen sequenced in a study of cytotoxic CD8 clonotypes in ibrutinib-treated CLL. Sequenced by immunoSEQ multiplex PCR; TCRdb stores in-frame clones only, minus some. The table shows about 50,000 clones, with roughly three fifths occurring only once. The sequenced sample was PBMCs, obtained after 24 months of ibrutinib treatment. These receptor sequences come from a human donor with chronic lymphocytic leukemia.

The chain uses TRBV6-1 and TRBJ2-5; TRBD1 is a possible D gene (5 bases). Germline V gene lookup returns CDR1 MNHNS and CDR2 SASEGT. With 3 bases removed from V and 2 bases from J, the gap between germline ends came to 10 bases. The CDR3 covers 14 residues. The CDR3 reads CASSEYRNQETQYF. Here the CDR3 DNA reads TGTGCCAGCAGTGAGTACAGGAATCAAGAGACCCAGTACTTC.

The rearrangement joins TRBV9 to TRBJ1-1; TRBD1 matches 7 bases. Germline V gene lookup returns CDR1 SGDLS and CDR2 YYNGEE. This CDR3 has 12 residues. Unmatched junction bases numbered 4, after V lost 3 bases and J lost 8 bases. CDR3 amino acids: CASSARTGEAFF. The CDR3 DNA reads as TGTGCCAGCAGCGCCAGGACAGGCGAAGCTTTCTTT.

The J gene is TRBJ1-1, the V gene TRBV10-3; 9 nucleotides align to TRBD1. The trim removed 5 bases at V and 4 bases at J, leaving 8 bases unmatched. The CDR3 totals 15 residues. The germline gives CDR1 ENHRY, CDR2 SYGVKD. DNA for the CDR3: TGTGCCATCAGTCGGGACAGGGACTGGGGCACTGAAGCTTTCTTT. Amino acid sequence: CAISRDRDWGTEAFF.

The chain has TRBV4-1 and TRBJ1-4; maybe TRBD1 (5 bases). V lost 1 base to trimming and J lost 3 bases, with 9 bases between them. Germline V lookup: CDR1 MGHRA, CDR2 YSYEKL. There are 15 residues in the CDR3. The chain's CDR3 is CASSQVWGANEKLFF. The CDR3, as DNA: TGCGCCAGCAGCCAAGTATGGGGGGCTAATGAAAAACTGTTTTTT.

This clone was picked up a small number of times. The gene calls are TRBV2 and TRBJ1-5; D is uncertain. V dropped 4 bases and J dropped 4 bases, with 8 bases sitting between them. Germline V gives CDR1 SNHLY, CDR2 FYNNEI. This CDR3 spans 13 amino acids. CDR3 loop: CASSVQTNQPQHF. CDR3 bases: TGTGCCAGCAGTGTACAGACTAATCAGCCCCAGCATTTT.